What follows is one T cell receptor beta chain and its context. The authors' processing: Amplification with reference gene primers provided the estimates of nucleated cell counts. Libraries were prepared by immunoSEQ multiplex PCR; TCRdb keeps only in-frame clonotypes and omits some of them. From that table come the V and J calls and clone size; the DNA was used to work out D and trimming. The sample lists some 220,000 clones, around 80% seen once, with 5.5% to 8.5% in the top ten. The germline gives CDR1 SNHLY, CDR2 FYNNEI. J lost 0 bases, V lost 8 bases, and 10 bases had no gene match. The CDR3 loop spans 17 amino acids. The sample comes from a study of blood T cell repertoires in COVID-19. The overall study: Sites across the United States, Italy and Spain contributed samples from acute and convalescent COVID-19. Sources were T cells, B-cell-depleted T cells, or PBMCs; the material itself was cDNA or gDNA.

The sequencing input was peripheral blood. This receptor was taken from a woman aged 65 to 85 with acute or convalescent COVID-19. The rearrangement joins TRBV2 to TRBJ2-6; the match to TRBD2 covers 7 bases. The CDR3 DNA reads TGTGCCAGCTCGCGGCCCCGGGGGGTCTCTGGGGCCAACGTCCTGACTTTC. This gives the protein CASSRPRGVSGANVLTF.